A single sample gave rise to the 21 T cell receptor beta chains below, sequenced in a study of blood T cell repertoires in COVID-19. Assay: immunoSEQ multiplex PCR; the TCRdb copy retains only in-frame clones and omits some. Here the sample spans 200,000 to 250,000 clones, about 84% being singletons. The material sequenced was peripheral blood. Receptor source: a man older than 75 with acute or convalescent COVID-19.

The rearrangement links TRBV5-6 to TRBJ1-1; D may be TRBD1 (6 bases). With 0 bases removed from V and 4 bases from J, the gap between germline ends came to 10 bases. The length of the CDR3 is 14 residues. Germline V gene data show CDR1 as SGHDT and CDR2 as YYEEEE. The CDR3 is CASSLDRVVTEAFF. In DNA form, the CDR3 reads TGTGCCAGCAGCTTGGACAGGGTGGTCACTGAAGCTTTCTTT.

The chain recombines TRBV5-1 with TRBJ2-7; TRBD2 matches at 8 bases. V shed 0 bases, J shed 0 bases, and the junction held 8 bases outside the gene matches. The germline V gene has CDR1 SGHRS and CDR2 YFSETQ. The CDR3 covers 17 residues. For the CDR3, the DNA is TGCGCCAGCAGCTTGGGGCTAGCGGGTCTAGTCTCCTACGAGCAGTACTTC. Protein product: CASSLGLAGLVSYEQYF.

The DNA of the CDR3 is TGTGCCAGCAGTTCCGACAGTTACACTGGAAACACCATATATTTT. It translates to CASSSDSYTGNTIYF. The V and J genes are TRBV28 and TRBJ1-3; D might be TRBD1 (5 bases). The CDR3 sequence is 15 residues long. V gave up 4 bases and J gave up 2 bases, with 12 bases separating them. CDR1 is MDHEN and CDR2 is SYDVKM in the germline V gene.

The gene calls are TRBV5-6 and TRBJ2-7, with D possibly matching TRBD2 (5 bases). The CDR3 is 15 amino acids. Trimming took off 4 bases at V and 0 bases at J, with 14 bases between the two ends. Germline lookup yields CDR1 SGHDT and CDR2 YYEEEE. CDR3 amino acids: CASSLGLESSYEQYF. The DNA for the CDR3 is TGTGCCAGCAGCCTCGGACTGGAAAGCTCCTACGAGCAGTACTTC.

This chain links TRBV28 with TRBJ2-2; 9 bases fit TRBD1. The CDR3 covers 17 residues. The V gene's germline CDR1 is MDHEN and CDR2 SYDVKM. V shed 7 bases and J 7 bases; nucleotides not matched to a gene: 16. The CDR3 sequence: CASIPHRDRVLGGELFF. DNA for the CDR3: TGTGCCAGCATACCACACCGGGACAGGGTTTTAGGCGGGGAGCTGTTTTTT.

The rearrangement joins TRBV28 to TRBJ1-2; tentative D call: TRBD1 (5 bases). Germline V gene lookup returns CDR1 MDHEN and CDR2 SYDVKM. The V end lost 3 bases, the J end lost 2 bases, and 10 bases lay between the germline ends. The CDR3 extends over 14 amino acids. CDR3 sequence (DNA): TGTGCCAGCAGTTTGGTGGGGGGAAACTATGGCTACACCTTC. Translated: CASSLVGGNYGYTF.

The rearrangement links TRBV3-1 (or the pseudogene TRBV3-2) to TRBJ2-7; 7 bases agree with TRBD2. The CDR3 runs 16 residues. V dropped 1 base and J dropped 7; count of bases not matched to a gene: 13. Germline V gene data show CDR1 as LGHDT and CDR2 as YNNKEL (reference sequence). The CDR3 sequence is CASSQGVAAGVGEQYF. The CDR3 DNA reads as TGTGCCAGCAGCCAAGGGGTAGCGGCGGGAGTAGGTGAGCAGTACTTC.

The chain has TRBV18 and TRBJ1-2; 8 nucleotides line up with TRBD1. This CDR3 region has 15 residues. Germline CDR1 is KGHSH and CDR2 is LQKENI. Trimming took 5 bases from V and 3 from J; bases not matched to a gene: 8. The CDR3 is CASSTDRVFHYGYTF. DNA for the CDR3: TGTGCCAGCTCAACGGACAGGGTCTTCCACTATGGCTACACCTTC.

The CDR3, as DNA: TGTGCCAGCAGCCAAGATAGTGGGGGGGGCACTGAAGCTTTCTTT. As protein: CASSQDSGGGTEAFF. This sequence joins TRBV3-1 (or the pseudogene TRBV3-2) and TRBJ1-1; D may be TRBD1 (5 bases). V gave up 0 bases and J gave up 4 bases, with 12 bases separating them. Germline CDR1 reads LGHDT; CDR2 reads YNNKEL (reference sequence). The CDR3 totals 15 residues.

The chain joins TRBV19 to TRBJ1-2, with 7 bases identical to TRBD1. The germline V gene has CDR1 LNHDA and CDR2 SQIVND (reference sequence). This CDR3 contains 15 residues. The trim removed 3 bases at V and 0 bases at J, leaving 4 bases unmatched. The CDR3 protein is CASSIRDSPNYGYTF. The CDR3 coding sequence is TGTGCCAGTAGTATCAGGGACAGCCCTAACTATGGCTACACCTTC.

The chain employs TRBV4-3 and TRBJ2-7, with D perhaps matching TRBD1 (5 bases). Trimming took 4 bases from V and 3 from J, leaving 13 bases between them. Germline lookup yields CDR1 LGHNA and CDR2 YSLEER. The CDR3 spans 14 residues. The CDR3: CASSLQTGNYEQYF. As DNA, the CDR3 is TGCGCCAGCAGCCTCCAAACAGGTAACTACGAGCAGTACTTC.

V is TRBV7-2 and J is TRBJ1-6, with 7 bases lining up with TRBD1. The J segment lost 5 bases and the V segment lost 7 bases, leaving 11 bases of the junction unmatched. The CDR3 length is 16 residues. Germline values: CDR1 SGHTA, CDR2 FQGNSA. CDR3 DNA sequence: TGTGCCAGCACCTCAACACTGACAGGGCATAATTCACCCCTCCACTTT. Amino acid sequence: CASTSTLTGHNSPLHF.

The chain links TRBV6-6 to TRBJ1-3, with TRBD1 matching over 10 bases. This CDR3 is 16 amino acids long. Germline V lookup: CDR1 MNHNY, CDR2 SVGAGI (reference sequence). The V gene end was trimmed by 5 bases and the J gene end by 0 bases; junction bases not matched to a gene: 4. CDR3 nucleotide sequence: TGTGCCAGCAGTAGGGGACAGGGGAGCTCTGGAAACACCATATATTTT. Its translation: CASSRGQGSSGNTIYF.

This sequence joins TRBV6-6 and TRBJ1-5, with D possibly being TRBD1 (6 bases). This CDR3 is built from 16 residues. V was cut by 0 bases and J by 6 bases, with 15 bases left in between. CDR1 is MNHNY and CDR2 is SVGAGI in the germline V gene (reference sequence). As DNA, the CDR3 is TGTGCCAGCAGTTACTCTGGACAGCTACTTGGTCAGCCCCAGCATTTT. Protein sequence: CASSYSGQLLGQPQHF.

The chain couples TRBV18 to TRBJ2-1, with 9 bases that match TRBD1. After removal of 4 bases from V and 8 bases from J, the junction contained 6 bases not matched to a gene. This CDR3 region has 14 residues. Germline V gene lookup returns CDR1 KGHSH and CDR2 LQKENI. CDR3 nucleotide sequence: TGTGCCAGCTCACTCCGACAGGGGGTCGATGAGCAGTTCTTC. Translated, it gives CASSLRQGVDEQFF.

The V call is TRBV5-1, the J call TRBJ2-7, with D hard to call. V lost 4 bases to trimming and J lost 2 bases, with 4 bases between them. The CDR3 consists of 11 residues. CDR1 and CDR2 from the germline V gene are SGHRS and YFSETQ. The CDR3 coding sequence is TGCGCCAGCAGCGGAGCCTACGAGCAGTACTTC. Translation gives CASSGAYEQYF.

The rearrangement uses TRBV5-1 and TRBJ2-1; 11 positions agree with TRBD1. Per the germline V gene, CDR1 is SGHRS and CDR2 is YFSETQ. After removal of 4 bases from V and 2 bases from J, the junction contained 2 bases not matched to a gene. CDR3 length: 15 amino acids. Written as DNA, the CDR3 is TGCGCCAGCAGCGGGACAGGGGGAACCTACAATGAGCAGTTCTTC. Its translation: CASSGTGGTYNEQFF.

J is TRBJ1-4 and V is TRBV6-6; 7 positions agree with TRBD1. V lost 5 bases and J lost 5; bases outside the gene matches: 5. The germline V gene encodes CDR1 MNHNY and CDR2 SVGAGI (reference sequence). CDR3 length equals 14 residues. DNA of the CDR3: TGTGCCAGCAGTCGACAGGGTAGGAATGAAAAACTGTTTTTT. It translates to CASSRQGRNEKLFF.

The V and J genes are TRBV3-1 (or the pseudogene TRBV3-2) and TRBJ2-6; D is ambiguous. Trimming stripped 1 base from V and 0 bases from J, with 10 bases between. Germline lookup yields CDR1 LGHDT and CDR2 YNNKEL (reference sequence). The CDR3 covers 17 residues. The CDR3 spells CASSQGATFSGANVLTF. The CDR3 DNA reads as TGTGCCAGCAGCCAAGGGGCAACCTTCTCTGGGGCCAACGTCCTGACTTTC.

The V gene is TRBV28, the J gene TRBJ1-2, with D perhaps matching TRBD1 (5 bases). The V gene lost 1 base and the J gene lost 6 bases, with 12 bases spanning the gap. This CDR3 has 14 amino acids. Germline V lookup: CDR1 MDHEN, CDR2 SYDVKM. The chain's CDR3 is CASSLSRQGNGYTF. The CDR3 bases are TGTGCCAGCAGTTTATCCCGCCAGGGAAATGGCTACACCTTC.

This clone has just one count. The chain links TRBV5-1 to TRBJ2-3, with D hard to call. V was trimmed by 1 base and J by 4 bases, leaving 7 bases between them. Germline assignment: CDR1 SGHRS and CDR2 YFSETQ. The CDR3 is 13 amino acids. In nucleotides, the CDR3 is TGCGCCAGCAGCTTGTATTCTCCAGATACGCAGTATTTT. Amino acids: CASSLYSPDTQYF.